Each of the 30 T cell receptor beta chains below was sequenced from the same sample in a study of memory CD4+ T cells and cytomegalovirus serostatus (dated by TCRdb to between 2018 and 2021). Single viable CD3+CD4+CD8-CD45RO+ cells were sorted as memory CD4+ T cells on a FACSAria II. The library was produced with the immunoSEQ multiplex PCR assay. Entries here come from immuneACCESS through TCRdb and include only in-frame sequences with V and J called. Some clones fail to appear in such tables; in the studies checked, an unresolved V gene covers under half of the shortfall, and the cause of the remainder is unknown. Here the sample has about 47,000 clones; 74% occur a single time. In total, the top ten clones hold roughly 1.2% of the sample. The specimen was memory CD4+ T cells from blood. The source of these receptors is an adult in good health and CMV-seropositive.

This clone has just one count. At one end the junction does not follow the germline gene, possibly because of a read error. The chain employs TRBV7-9 and TRBJ1-1; D ambiguous. Germline V lookup: CDR1 SEHNR, CDR2 FQNEAQ (reference sequence). This CDR3 is 12 amino acids long. CDR3 sequence (DNA): TGTGCCAGCAGAATTCAGACCGAGGGAGTCATCTTT. Protein sequence: CASRIQTEGVIF.

This rearrangement joins TRBV7-2 to TRBJ2-2, with a tentative D call TRBD2 (5 bases). V lost 2 bases and J 7 bases, leaving 8 bases between the germline ends. The germline V gene encodes CDR1 SGHTA and CDR2 FQGNSA. The CDR3 spans 13 residues. CDR3 residues: CASSLIRDGELFF. The CDR3 DNA reads as TGTGCCAGCAGCTTAATTCGGGACGGGGAGCTGTTTTTT.

V usage is TRBV2 and J usage is TRBJ2-7; D is undetermined. Germline V gives CDR1 SNHLY, CDR2 FYNNEI. Trimming left V 4 bases short and J 6 bases short, with 10 bases between. CDR3 length: 12 amino acids. The CDR3 loop reads CASSVGTGEQYF. The CDR3 DNA follows: TGTGCCAGCAGTGTTGGCACCGGCGAGCAGTACTTC.

The chain employs TRBV7-2 and TRBJ2-5; 7 bases are shared with TRBD2. Germline lookup yields CDR1 SGHTA and CDR2 FQGNSA. V dropped 4 bases and J dropped 4; count of bases not matched to a gene: 6. The CDR3 contains 14 residues. The CDR3 loop is CASSSRSGAETQYF. CDR3 nucleotide sequence: TGTGCCAGCAGCTCGCGGAGCGGGGCAGAGACCCAGTACTTC. The complete variable domain, with remaining parts taken from reference TRBV7-2 and TRBJ2-5, reads GAGVSQSPSNKVTEKGKDVELRCDPISGHTALYWYRQSLGQGLEFLIYFQGNSAPDKSGLPSDRFSAERTGGSVSTLTIQRTQQEDSAVYLCASSSRSGAETQYFGPGTRLLVL.

In this sample, this clone turned up a few times. This chain joins TRBV4-1 and TRBJ1-1, with TRBD1 identical over 7 bases. In germline, CDR1 is MGHRA, CDR2 YSYEKL. This CDR3 is 15 amino acids long. Trimming cost V 5 bases and J 4 bases; bases outside gene matches: 10. The CDR3 DNA is TGCGCCAGCAGCGCTCCAACTACAGGGGCCACTGAAGCTTTCTTT. Amino acids: CASSAPTTGATEAFF.

This clone was recorded a few times. The V call is TRBV28, the J call TRBJ1-6; TRBD1 matches 8 bases. V dropped 4 bases and J dropped 10; count of bases not matched to a gene: 9. The germline CDR1 and CDR2 sequences are MDHEN and SYDVKM. The CDR3 extends over 15 amino acids. The CDR3 DNA is TGTGCCAGCAGTTCCGCGGGACAGGAGGGATCACCCCTCCACTTT. Translation gives CASSSAGQEGSPLHF.

This chain joins TRBV4-2 and TRBJ2-3, with 15 bases that match TRBD2. From germline, CDR1 is LGHNA and CDR2 YNFKEQ. The CDR3 totals 17 residues. With V trimmed by 1 base and J by 1 base, 0 bases remained unmatched. CDR3 in DNA: TGTGCCAGCAGCCAAGGGACTAGCGGGGGGGGCACAGATACGCAGTATTTT. Its protein is CASSQGTSGGGTDTQYF.

This chain connects TRBV29-1 to TRBJ2-3; D unresolved. Germline CDR1 reads SQVTM; CDR2 reads ANQGSEA. This CDR3 spans 14 amino acids. Trimming cost V 6 bases and J 4 bases, with 17 bases left between them. As DNA, the CDR3 is TGCAGCGTCGGTTCTATATCCAGCGCAGATACGCAGTATTTT. Translating gives CSVGSISSADTQYF.

The chain has TRBV29-1 and TRBJ1-1; 8 bases are a match to TRBD1. Germline V CDR1 and CDR2: SQVTM, ANQGSEA. Trimming removed 6 bases from V and 8 bases from J; junction bases left unmatched: 11. The length of the CDR3 is 13 residues. The CDR3 coding sequence is TGCAGCGTGGGGACAGGCCAAACGGGCGAAGCTTTCTTT. Translating gives CSVGTGQTGEAFF.

The chain combines TRBV5-4 with TRBJ1-4, with a weak D call TRBD1 (5 bases). V shed 0 bases and J shed 8 bases, with 17 bases lying between them. The CDR3 length is 16 residues. Germline CDR1 is SGHNT and CDR2 is YYREEE (reference sequence). CDR3 loop: CASSLGTGRREEKLFF. The CDR3 DNA follows: TGTGCCAGCAGCTTGGGCACAGGACGGAGAGAGGAAAAACTGTTTTTT.

CDR3 nucleotides: TGTGCCAGCAGGCCCGGGACAGGGATGGGAGAGCAGTACTTC. Translating it yields CASRPGTGMGEQYF. The rearrangement links TRBV2 to TRBJ2-7, with 9 positions matching TRBD1. This CDR3 has 14 amino acids. CDR1 and CDR2 from the germline V gene are SNHLY and FYNNEI. Trimming took 6 bases from V and 7 from J; bases not matched to a gene: 10. The entire variable domain, with the rest obtained from reference TRBV2 and TRBJ2-7, is as follows: EPEVTQTPSHQVTQMGQEVILRCVPISNHLYFYWYRQILGQKVEFLVSFYNNEISEKSEIFDDQFSVERPDGSNFTLKIRSTKLEDSAMYFCASRPGTGMGEQYFGPGTRLTVT.

V is TRBV6-1 and J is TRBJ1-5, with D hard to call. CDR1 MNHNS and CDR2 SASEGT come from the germline V gene. The CDR3 totals 15 residues. V was trimmed by 7 bases and J by 2 bases, leaving 15 bases between them. DNA for the CDR3: TGTGCCAGCAATGCAGCCCCATCCGGCAATCAGCCCCAGCATTTT. Its protein is CASNAAPSGNQPQHF.

J is TRBJ2-1 and V is TRBV4-2, with D maybe TRBD1 (5 bases). The V gene's germline CDR1 is LGHNA and CDR2 YNFKEQ. The CDR3 is made up of 14 amino acids. V was cut by 3 bases and J by 6 bases, with 12 bases left in between. The CDR3 nucleotides read TGTGCCAGCAGCCAGAGCAGGGTGGTCAATGAGCAGTTCTTC. Protein: CASSQSRVVNEQFF.

The chain carries TRBV5-4 and TRBJ1-6, with D possibly TRBD1 on 6 matching bases. Germline CDR1 and CDR2: SGHNT and YYREEE (reference sequence). Trimming removed 3 bases from V and 4 bases from J, with 14 bases in between. The CDR3 extends over 16 amino acids. The CDR3 DNA reads as TGTGCCAGCAGCTCAACAGGGCTAGGGTATAATTCACCCCTCCACTTT. Encoded protein: CASSSTGLGYNSPLHF.

The chain uses TRBV6-6 and TRBJ1-5, with D hard to call. CDR1 and CDR2 from the germline V gene are MNHNY and SVGAGI (reference sequence). CDR3 size: 12 residues. Trimming pared 1 base from V and 15 bases from J, leaving 13 bases between. CDR3 DNA sequence: TGTGCCAGCAGTTACTTAATTCTGCTTTGGCATTTT. Translating it yields CASSYLILLWHF.

In its sample, this clone was seen once. The rearrangement links TRBV28 to TRBJ1-3; TRBD1 matches 7 bases. The CDR3 covers 14 residues. Germline values: CDR1 MDHEN, CDR2 SYDVKM. V shed 7 bases and J 2 bases; nucleotides not matched to a gene: 5. CDR3 protein: CASTDDRAGNTIYF. CDR3 DNA: TGTGCCAGCACCGACGACAGGGCTGGAAACACCATATATTTT.

The chain has TRBV5-1 and TRBJ1-1, with D maybe TRBD1 (5 bases). CDR3 length: 15 residues. The germline V and J ends were trimmed by 0 bases and 0 bases, with 9 bases remaining between them. CDR1 and CDR2 (germline): SGHRS, YFSETQ. In nucleotides, the CDR3 is TGCGCCAGCAGCTTGGAACCAGGGATGAACACTGAAGCTTTCTTT. Residues: CASSLEPGMNTEAFF.

The CDR3: CASSQGTDSTEQYF. The CDR3 region has the DNA TGTGCCAGCAGCCAGGGGACAGACTCTACCGAGCAGTACTTC. The chain employs TRBV11-2 and TRBJ2-7; TRBD1 aligns across 7 bases. The V and J ends lost 5 bases and 6 bases, in that order; junction bases with no gene match: 10. The CDR3 covers 14 residues. Germline loops: CDR1 SGHAT, CDR2 FQNNGV. The whole variable domain, remainder taken from reference TRBV11-2 and TRBJ2-7, is EAGVAQSPRYKIIEKRQSVAFWCNPISGHATLYWYQQILGQGPKLLIQFQNNGVVDDSQLPKDRFSAERLKGVDSTLKIQPAKLEDSAVYLCASSQGTDSTEQYFGPGTRLTVT.

The chain is built from TRBV11-3 and TRBJ2-1; 12 positions agree with TRBD2. The CDR3 totals 15 residues. Germline values: CDR1 SGHNT, CDR2 YENEEA. The junction had 7 bases not matched to a gene; V was cut back by 6 bases and J by 7 bases. The CDR3, as DNA: TGTGCCAGCAGTTTGACTAGCGGGGGTGCGAATGAGCAGTTCTTC. Protein: CASSLTSGGANEQFF.

The gene calls are TRBV15 and TRBJ1-1; D not certain. V was clipped by 0 bases and J by 0 bases, with 5 bases between them. The CDR3 runs to 14 residues. The germline CDR1 and CDR2 sequences are LNHNV and YYDKDF (reference sequence). The CDR3: CATSRDRLNTEAFF. DNA of the CDR3: TGTGCCACCAGCAGAGACAGGCTGAACACTGAAGCTTTCTTT.

V usage is TRBV7-2 and J usage is TRBJ1-1, with a weak D call TRBD1 (6 bases). This CDR3 spans 14 amino acids. Deletions cut 1 base from V and 5 bases from J, with 11 bases between. Germline CDR1 reads SGHTA; CDR2 reads FQGNSA. CDR3 coding DNA: TGTGCCAGCAGCTTAGGAGGGGGGCTTACTGAAGCTTTCTTT. Translating gives CASSLGGGLTEAFF.

The chain combines TRBV4-3 with TRBJ2-7; maybe TRBD1 (5 bases). The CDR3 extends over 16 amino acids. V lost 1 base to trimming and J lost 6 bases, with 19 bases between them. CDR1 is LGHNA and CDR2 is YSLEER in the germline V gene. CDR3 coding DNA: TGCGCCAGCAGCCAAGGGTATAAGGACCTCCAGGGCGAGCAGTACTTC. This encodes CASSQGYKDLQGEQYF.

The CDR3 sequence: CASGIPGRGLEGYTF. The CDR3 DNA reads as TGTGCCAGCGGAATCCCCGGCAGGGGGCTCGAGGGCTACACCTTC. The J gene is TRBJ1-2, the V gene TRBV7-9, with 8 bases that match TRBD1. The V and J ends lost 8 bases and 8 bases, in that order; junction bases with no gene match: 16. Per germline, CDR1 SEHNR and CDR2 FQNEAQ (reference sequence). The CDR3 is 15 amino acids.

V gene TRBV6-5 combines with J gene TRBJ2-2, with TRBD1 matching 9 bases. The V gene end was trimmed by 6 bases and the J gene end by 5 bases; junction bases not matched to a gene: 7. This CDR3 has 15 residues. Germline V gene sequence: CDR1 MNHEY, CDR2 SVGAGI. The CDR3 sequence: CASRTTGGWTGELFF. CDR3 bases: TGTGCCAGCAGAACGACAGGGGGGTGGACCGGGGAGCTGTTTTTT.

This clone was seen a handful of times. The rearrangement links TRBV6-5 to TRBJ1-5; D unclear. The V gene's germline CDR1 is MNHEY and CDR2 SVGAGI. V shed 6 bases and J shed 1 base, with 13 bases lying between them. The CDR3 loop spans 15 amino acids. CDR3 residues: CASRQTFESNQPQHF. CDR3 in DNA: TGTGCCAGCAGACAGACATTCGAGAGCAATCAGCCCCAGCATTTT.

V gene TRBV19 combines with J gene TRBJ2-7, with 8 bases that match TRBD2. J gave up 6 bases and V 5 bases, and 3 bases lay outside the gene matches. Germline CDR1 reads LNHDA; CDR2 reads SQIVND (reference sequence). This CDR3 comprises 12 residues. The CDR3 loop reads CASSPSGGEQYF. The CDR3 DNA reads TGTGCCAGTAGTCCCAGCGGGGGCGAGCAGTACTTC. Looking up the rest from reference TRBV19 and TRBJ2-7 gives the full variable domain: DGGITQSPKYLFRKEGQNVTLSCEQNLNHDAMYWYRQDPGQGLRLIYYSQIVNDFQKGDIAEGYSVSREKKESFPLTVTSAQKNPTAFYLCASSPSGGEQYFGPGTRLTVT.

V gene TRBV19 combines with J gene TRBJ1-2; 10 bases are shared with TRBD1. The CDR3 extends over 17 amino acids. Germline CDR1 and CDR2: LNHDA and SQIVND (reference sequence). Trimming cost V 3 bases and J 1 base; bases outside gene matches: 8. The CDR3 nucleotides are TGTGCCAGTAGTATTACCCCGGGACAGGGGCTTAACTATGGCTACACCTTC. Protein product: CASSITPGQGLNYGYTF.

The V gene is TRBV19, the J gene TRBJ2-6; TRBD2 might be the D (6 bases). V lost 7 bases, J lost 0 bases, and 16 bases lay in between. Germline V lookup: CDR1 LNHDA, CDR2 SQIVND (reference sequence). This CDR3 is 17 amino acids long. CDR3 sequence reads: CASTGGTGRSGANVLTF. CDR3 nucleotide sequence: TGTGCCAGTACTGGGGGGACGGGACGCTCTGGGGCCAACGTCCTGACTTTC.

This chain links TRBV4-3 with TRBJ2-3, with D unclear. The CDR3 is 15 amino acids. Trimming took off 0 bases at V and 2 bases at J, with 9 bases between the two ends. The germline V gene encodes CDR1 LGHNA and CDR2 YSLEER. The CDR3 nucleotides read TGCGCCAGCAGCCAAGATCAGCTGTCCACAGATACGCAGTATTTT. Protein product: CASSQDQLSTDTQYF.

About this clone: This sample includes further DNA sequences coding for the same CDR3. The chain combines TRBV18 with TRBJ2-7; no reliable D call. Per germline, CDR1 KGHSH and CDR2 LQKENI. V was shortened by 1 base and J by 4 bases, with 2 bases between the two germline ends. This CDR3 spans 11 amino acids. DNA of the CDR3: TGTGCCAGCTCACCACTGTACGAGCAGTACTTC. Translating it yields CASSPLYEQYF.